Listed below are T cell receptor beta chains from one sample, sequenced in a study of blood T cell repertoires in COVID-19. Clones were read by immunoSEQ multiplex PCR, and TCRdb kept only the in-frame ones, dropping some. The sample yields about 260,000 clones, almost 85% seen once. Sequencing input: peripheral blood. These receptors were collected from a woman of 80 years or more with acute or convalescent COVID-19. Each CDR3 is given with its conserved first and last residue. The order of the fields is V gene, D gene, J gene, clone size, CDR3 protein, CDR3 DNA. A D gene is named only where the DNA matches it firmly. Part of the rows lack a size; the others show once, few, many or a class for expanded clones.

v_gene: TRBV29-1; d_gene: .; j_gene: TRBJ1-2; abundance: .; CDR3aa: CSVGPLYGGYGYTF; CDR3nt: TGCAGCGTCGGTCCCTTATACGGTGGCTATGGCTACACCTTC
v_gene: TRBV28; d_gene: TRBD2; j_gene: TRBJ2-3; abundance: .; CDR3aa: CASSSPIAGGSTDTQYF; CDR3nt: TGTGCCAGCAGTTCCCCAATAGCGGGAGGCAGCACAGATACGCAGTATTTT
v_gene: TRBV7-2; d_gene: TRBD2; j_gene: TRBJ2-3; abundance: .; CDR3aa: CASMPSGATDTQYF; CDR3nt: TGTGCCAGCATGCCTAGCGGGGCCACAGATACGCAGTATTTT
v_gene: TRBV5-1; d_gene: TRBD2; j_gene: TRBJ2-1; abundance: .; CDR3aa: CASSLAGVSSQFF; CDR3nt: TGCGCCAGCAGTTTGGCGGGAGTCTCTTCGCAGTTCTTC
v_gene: TRBV6-5; d_gene: .; j_gene: TRBJ1-1; abundance: .; CDR3aa: CASSQTVDTEAFF; CDR3nt: TGTGCCAGCAGCCAAACAGTGGACACTGAAGCTTTCTTT
v_gene: TRBV5-1; d_gene: .; j_gene: TRBJ2-3; abundance: .; CDR3aa: CASSPDFDTQYF; CDR3nt: TGCGCCAGCAGCCCGGACTTCGATACGCAGTATTTT
v_gene: TRBV13; d_gene: .; j_gene: TRBJ2-2; abundance: .; CDR3aa: CASSLDTTNTGELFF; CDR3nt: TGTGCCAGCAGCTTAGACACTACGAACACCGGGGAGCTGTTTTTT
v_gene: TRBV29-1; d_gene: .; j_gene: TRBJ2-7; abundance: .; CDR3aa: CSVETGTGTYEQYF; CDR3nt: TGCAGCGTTGAAACTGGCACAGGGACCTACGAGCAGTACTTC
v_gene: TRBV7-3; d_gene: .; j_gene: TRBJ2-2; abundance: once; CDR3aa: CASSLKGSGELFF; CDR3nt: TGTGCCAGCAGCTTAAAGGGGTCCGGGGAGCTGTTTTTT
v_gene: TRBV14; d_gene: .; j_gene: TRBJ2-1; abundance: .; CDR3aa: CASSQVGRGYNEQFF; CDR3nt: TGTGCCAGCAGCCAAGTCGGTCGGGGCTACAATGAGCAGTTCTTC
v_gene: TRBV4-3; d_gene: .; j_gene: TRBJ2-5; abundance: .; CDR3aa: CASSHGTGSTQYF; CDR3nt: TGCGCCAGCAGCCACGGGACTGGGTCGACCCAGTACTTC
v_gene: TRBV5-5; d_gene: .; j_gene: TRBJ1-2; abundance: few; CDR3aa: CASSTDRSLYGYTF; CDR3nt: TGTGCCAGCAGCACGGACAGATCTCTCTATGGCTACACCTTC
v_gene: TRBV6-5; d_gene: .; j_gene: TRBJ2-3; abundance: .; CDR3aa: CASSFPQGTDTQYF; CDR3nt: TGTGCCAGCAGTTTCCCTCAGGGTACAGATACGCAGTATTTT
v_gene: TRBV6-5; d_gene: .; j_gene: TRBJ1-5; abundance: .; CDR3aa: CASSYSLAQPQHF; CDR3nt: TGTGCCAGCAGTTACTCGCTGGCCCAGCCCCAGCATTTT
v_gene: TRBV28; d_gene: .; j_gene: TRBJ2-5; abundance: .; CDR3aa: CASRSTGLETQYF; CDR3nt: TGTGCCAGCAGGTCTACAGGGCTCGAGACCCAGTACTTC
v_gene: TRBV29-1; d_gene: TRBD1; j_gene: TRBJ2-7; abundance: .; CDR3aa: CSVEVPTGGTGGYEQYF; CDR3nt: TGCAGCGTTGAAGTCCCTACTGGAGGGACAGGGGGCTACGAGCAGTACTTC